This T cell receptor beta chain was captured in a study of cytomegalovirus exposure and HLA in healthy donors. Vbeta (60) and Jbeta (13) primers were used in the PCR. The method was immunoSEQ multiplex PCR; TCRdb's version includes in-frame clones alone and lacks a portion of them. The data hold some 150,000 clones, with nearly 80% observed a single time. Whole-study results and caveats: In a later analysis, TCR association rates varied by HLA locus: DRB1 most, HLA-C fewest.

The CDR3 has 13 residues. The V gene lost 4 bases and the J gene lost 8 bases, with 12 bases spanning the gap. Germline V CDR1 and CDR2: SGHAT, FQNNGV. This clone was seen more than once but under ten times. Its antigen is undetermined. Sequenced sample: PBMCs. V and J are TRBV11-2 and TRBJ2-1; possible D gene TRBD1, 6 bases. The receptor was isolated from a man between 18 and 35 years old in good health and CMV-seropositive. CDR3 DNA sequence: TGTGCCAGCAGCTCCGGGACAAAGGATGAGCAGTTCTTC. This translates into CASSSGTKDEQFF. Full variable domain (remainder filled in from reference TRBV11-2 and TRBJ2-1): EAGVAQSPRYKIIEKRQSVAFWCNPISGHATLYWYQQILGQGPKLLIQFQNNGVVDDSQLPKDRFSAERLKGVDSTLKIQPAKLEDSAVYLCASSSGTKDEQFFGPGTRLTVL.